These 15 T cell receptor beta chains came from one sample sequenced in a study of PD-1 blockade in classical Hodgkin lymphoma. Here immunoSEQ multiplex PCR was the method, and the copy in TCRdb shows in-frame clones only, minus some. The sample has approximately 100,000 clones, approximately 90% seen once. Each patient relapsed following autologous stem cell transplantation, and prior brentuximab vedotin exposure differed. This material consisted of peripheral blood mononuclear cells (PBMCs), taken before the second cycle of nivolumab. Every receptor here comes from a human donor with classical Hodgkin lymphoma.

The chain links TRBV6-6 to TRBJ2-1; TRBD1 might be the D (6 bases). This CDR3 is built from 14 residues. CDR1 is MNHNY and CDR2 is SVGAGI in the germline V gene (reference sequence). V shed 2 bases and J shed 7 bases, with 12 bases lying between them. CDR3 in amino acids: CASSYGAGVNEQFF. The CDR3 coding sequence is TGTGCCAGCAGTTACGGGGCAGGGGTGAATGAGCAGTTCTTC.

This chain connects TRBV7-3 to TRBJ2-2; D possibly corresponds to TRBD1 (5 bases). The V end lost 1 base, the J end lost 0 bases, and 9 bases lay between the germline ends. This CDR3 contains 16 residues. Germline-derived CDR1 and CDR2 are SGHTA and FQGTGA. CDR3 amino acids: CASSLIGQTNTGELFF. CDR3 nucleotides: TGTGCCAGCAGCTTAATTGGACAAACGAACACCGGGGAGCTGTTTTTT.

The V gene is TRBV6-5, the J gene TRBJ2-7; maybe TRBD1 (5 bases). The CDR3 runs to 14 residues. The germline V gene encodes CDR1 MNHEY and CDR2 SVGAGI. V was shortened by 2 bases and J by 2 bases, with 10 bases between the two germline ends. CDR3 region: CASSYRQDTYEQYF. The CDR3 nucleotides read TGTGCCAGCAGTTACCGGCAGGACACCTACGAGCAGTACTTC.

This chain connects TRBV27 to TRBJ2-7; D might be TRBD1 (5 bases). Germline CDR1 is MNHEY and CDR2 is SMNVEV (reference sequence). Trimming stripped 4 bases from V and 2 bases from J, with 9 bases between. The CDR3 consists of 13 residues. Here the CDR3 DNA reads TGTGCCAGCAGTTACCGACAGACCTACGAGCAGTACTTC. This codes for CASSYRQTYEQYF.

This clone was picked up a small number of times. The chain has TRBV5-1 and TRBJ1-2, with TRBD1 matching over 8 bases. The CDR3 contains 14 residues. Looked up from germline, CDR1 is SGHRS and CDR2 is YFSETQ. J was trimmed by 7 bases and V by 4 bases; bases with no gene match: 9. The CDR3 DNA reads TGCGCCAGCAGCCTCGGGGGGGACAGGAGTGGCTACACCTTC. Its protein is CASSLGGDRSGYTF.

For the CDR3, the DNA is TGTGCCGGACGTAGGGTGGATCTGGCTAATTCACCCCTCCACTTT. Amino acid sequence: CAGRRVDLANSPLHF. The chain is built from TRBV6-1 and TRBJ1-6; no clear D. V lost 11 bases and J 6 bases, leaving 20 bases between the germline ends. The CDR3 is made up of 15 amino acids. Germline V gene sequence: CDR1 MNHNS, CDR2 SASEGT.

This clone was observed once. The CDR3 sequence is CASSLVTAATNEKLFF. In DNA, the CDR3 is TGTGCCAGCAGCTTAGTTACGGCAGCAACTAATGAAAAACTGTTTTTT. This rearrangement joins TRBV7-6 to TRBJ1-4; the D is unclear. V lost 1 base and J 0 bases, leaving 9 bases between the germline ends. The CDR3 totals 16 residues. Germline CDR1 reads SGHVS; CDR2 reads FNYEAQ. The whole variable domain, filled in from reference TRBV7-6 and TRBJ1-4, reads GAGVSQSPRYKVTKRGQDVALRCDPISGHVSLYWYRQALGQGPEFLTYFNYEAQQDKSGLPNDRFSAERPEGSISTLTIQRTEQRDSAMYRCASSLVTAATNEKLFFGSGTQLSVL.

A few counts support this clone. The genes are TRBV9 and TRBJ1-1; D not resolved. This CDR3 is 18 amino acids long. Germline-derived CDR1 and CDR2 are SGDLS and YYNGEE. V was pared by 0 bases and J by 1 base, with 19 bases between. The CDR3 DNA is TGTGCCAGCAGCGTAGACCCGGCTAGAGGGATAGGGAACACTGAAGCTTTCTTT. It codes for CASSVDPARGIGNTEAFF.

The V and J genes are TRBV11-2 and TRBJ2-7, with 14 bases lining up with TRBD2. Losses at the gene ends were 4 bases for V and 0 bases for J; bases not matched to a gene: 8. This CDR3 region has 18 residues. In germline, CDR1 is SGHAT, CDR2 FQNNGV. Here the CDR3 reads CASSSPAGLAGDSYEQYF. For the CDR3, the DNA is TGTGCCAGCAGCTCGCCTGCGGGACTAGCGGGGGACTCCTACGAGCAGTACTTC.

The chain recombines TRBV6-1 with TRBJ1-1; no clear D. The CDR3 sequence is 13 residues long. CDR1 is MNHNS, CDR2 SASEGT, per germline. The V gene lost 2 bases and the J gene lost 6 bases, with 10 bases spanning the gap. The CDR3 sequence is CASSEWPEAEAFF. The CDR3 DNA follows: TGTGCCAGCAGTGAATGGCCCGAGGCTGAAGCTTTCTTT.

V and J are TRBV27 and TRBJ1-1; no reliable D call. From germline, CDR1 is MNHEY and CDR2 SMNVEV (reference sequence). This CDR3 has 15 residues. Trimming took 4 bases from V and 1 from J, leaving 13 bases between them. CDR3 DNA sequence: TGTGCCAGCAGTTCCCCCCCCTTTGCGAACACTGAAGCTTTCTTT. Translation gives CASSSPPFANTEAFF.

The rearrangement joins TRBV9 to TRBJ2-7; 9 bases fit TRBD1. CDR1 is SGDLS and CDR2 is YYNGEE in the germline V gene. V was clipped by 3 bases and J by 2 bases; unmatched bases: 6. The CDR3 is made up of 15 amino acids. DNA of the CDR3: TGTGCCAGCAGCGAGGGGACAGGGCCAACCTACGAGCAGTACTTC. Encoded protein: CASSEGTGPTYEQYF.

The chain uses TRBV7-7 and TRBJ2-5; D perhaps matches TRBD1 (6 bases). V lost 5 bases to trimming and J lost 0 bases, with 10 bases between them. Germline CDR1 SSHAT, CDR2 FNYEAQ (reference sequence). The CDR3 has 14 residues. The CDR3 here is CASSLRDNQETQYF. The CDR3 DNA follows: TGTGCCAGCAGCCTCCGGGACAACCAAGAGACCCAGTACTTC.

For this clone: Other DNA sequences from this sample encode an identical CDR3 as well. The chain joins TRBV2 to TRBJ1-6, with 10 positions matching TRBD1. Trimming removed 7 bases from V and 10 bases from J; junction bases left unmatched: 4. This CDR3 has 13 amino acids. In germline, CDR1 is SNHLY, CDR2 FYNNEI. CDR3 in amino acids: CASNGDRGSPLHF. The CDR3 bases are TGTGCCAGCAACGGGGACAGGGGCTCACCCCTCCACTTT.

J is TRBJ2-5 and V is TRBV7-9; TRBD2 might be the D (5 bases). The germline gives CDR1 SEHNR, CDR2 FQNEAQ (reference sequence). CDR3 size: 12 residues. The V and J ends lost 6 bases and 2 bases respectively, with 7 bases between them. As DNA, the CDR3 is TGTGCCAGCAGGGACTTACAAGAGACCCAGTACTTC. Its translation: CASRDLQETQYF.